The following is a T cell receptor (beta chain) sequence with its context. Its target is not known. The sample belongs to a study of T cell repertoires in cytomegalovirus infection. Study results and limitations: Dominating the ex vivo response were HLA-C-restricted CMV-specific TCR beta clonotypes.

This CDR3 contains 16 residues. With V trimmed by 3 bases and J by 6 bases, 10 bases remained unmatched. Germline lookup yields CDR1 SGHAT and CDR2 FQNNGV. Each CDR3 protein is one row after TCRdb ran MiXCR on the reads. The sample includes around 450,000 distinct CDR3 sequences, 31% of them seen just once. This sequence was found in a human donor in good health (CMV status not recorded). Some clones in this sample may be carry-over from other donors' samples. The chain couples TRBV11-2 to TRBJ2-2; TRBD1 aligns across 7 bases. The specimen was PBMCs. The CDR3 loop is CASSFEGGAFSGELFF. The CDR3 DNA sequence: TGTGCCAGCAGCTTTGAAGGGGGCGCGTTCTCCGGGGAGCTGTTTTTT.